Presented here are 18 T cell receptor beta chains from one specimen sequenced in a study of tumor T cells in aggressive B-cell lymphoma. Sequencing was performed with immunoSEQ multiplex PCR; in TCRdb, only in-frame clones are kept and a portion is missing. The sample lists some 9,500 clones; around 85% were seen once. Material: tumor tissue. The source is an adult with diffuse large B cell lymphoma.

The J gene is TRBJ1-1, the V gene TRBV7-8; tentative D call: TRBD1 (5 bases). Trimming shortened V by 5 bases and J by 1 base, and 8 bases separated the two germline ends. The CDR3 is made up of 13 amino acids. Per the germline V gene, CDR1 is SGHVS and CDR2 is FQNEAQ. The CDR3 region is CASSRTPNTEAFF. The CDR3 DNA reads TGTGCCAGCAGCAGGACACCGAACACTGAAGCTTTCTTT.

In regard to this clone: A read error may produce the germline difference seen at one junction end. This rearrangement joins TRBV7-7 to TRBJ2-2, with a tentative D call TRBD2 (6 bases). This CDR3 spans 15 amino acids. Germline V gene lookup returns CDR1 SSHAT and CDR2 FNYEAQ (reference sequence). CDR3 coding DNA: TGTGCTAGCAGCTTAGCGGCAGGGATGACCGGGGAGCTGTTTTTT. This encodes CASSLAAGMTGELFF.

The CDR3 DNA is TGTGCCAGAGGTCTGGGAGCGGGAGTTGGTACAGATACGCAGTATTTT. Its translation is CARGLGAGVGTDTQYF. The rearrangement uses TRBV5-6 and TRBJ2-3, with 8 nucleotides matching TRBD2. The CDR3 has 16 residues. Germline CDR1 SGHDT, CDR2 YYEEEE. J gave up 3 bases and V 8 bases, and 14 bases lay outside the gene matches.

To note about this clone: A read error may account for a junction end that differs from germline. V usage is TRBV7-9 and J usage is TRBJ2-1, with D hard to call. CDR3 length: 11 residues. Looked up from germline, CDR1 is SEHNR and CDR2 is FQNEAQ (reference sequence). The CDR3 region is CAGHSQAIQLF. CDR3 coding DNA: TGTGCCGGTCACAGTCAAGCAATTCAGCTCTTC. The complete variable domain, with remaining parts taken from reference TRBV7-9 and TRBJ2-1, reads DTGVSQNPRHKITKRGQNVTFRCDPISEHNRLYWYRQTLGQGPEFLTYFQNEAQLEKSRLLSDRFSAERPKGSFSTLEIQRTEQGDSAMYLCAGHSQAIQLFGPGTRLTVL.

V is TRBV11-3 and J is TRBJ2-2; a possible D gene is TRBD1 (6 bases). V lost 6 bases and J lost 6, with 20 bases in between. The CDR3 contains 16 residues. Germline CDR1 SGHNT, CDR2 YENEEA. The CDR3 sequence is CASSTGTQHGAGELFF. The CDR3 coding sequence is TGTGCCAGCAGTACAGGGACCCAGCATGGGGCCGGGGAGCTGTTTTTT.

The rearrangement uses TRBV4-2 and TRBJ2-5; D gene uncertain. This CDR3 region has 13 residues. The germline V and J ends were trimmed by 1 base and 2 bases, with 5 bases remaining between them. Germline lookup yields CDR1 LGHNA and CDR2 YNFKEQ. CDR3 DNA sequence: TGTGCCAGCAGCCAAGGCAGACAAGAGACCCAGTACTTC. This encodes CASSQGRQETQYF.

The CDR3 loop reads CASSLSAGELFF. CDR3 nucleotide sequence: TGTGCCAGCAGCTTGAGCGCCGGGGAGCTGTTTTTT. This chain links TRBV5-6 with TRBJ2-2; no clear D gene. The CDR3 has 12 residues. Trimming removed 1 base from V and 6 bases from J, with 4 bases in between. The V gene's germline CDR1 is SGHDT and CDR2 YYEEEE.

This chain uses TRBV18 with TRBJ1-5; 9 bases fit TRBD1. This CDR3 comprises 14 residues. Germline assignment: CDR1 KGHSH and CDR2 LQKENI. V was clipped by 6 bases and J by 4 bases; unmatched bases: 4. CDR3 residues: CASSLDRGNQPQHF. CDR3 coding DNA: TGTGCCAGCTCTCTAGACAGGGGGAATCAGCCCCAGCATTTT.

The chain joins TRBV2 to TRBJ1-1; D is unclear. The CDR3 is made up of 14 amino acids. The ends were cut back, 2 bases at V and 1 base at J, with 8 bases in the middle. Germline assignment: CDR1 SNHLY and CDR2 FYNNEI. The CDR3 spells CASSELGENTEAFF. CDR3 coding DNA: TGTGCCAGCAGTGAACTGGGAGAGAACACTGAAGCTTTCTTT.

The chain combines TRBV4-3 with TRBJ2-7; TRBD2 is a possible D gene (6 bases). The CDR3 contains 13 residues. Germline loops: CDR1 LGHNA, CDR2 YSLEER. V lost 4 bases and J 3 bases, leaving 10 bases between the germline ends. In nucleotides, the CDR3 is TGCGCCAGCAGCCCGGGGGAGAGCTACGAGCAGTACTTC. Protein: CASSPGESYEQYF.

The chain carries TRBV7-2 and TRBJ2-7; 7 bases map to TRBD2. The CDR3 length is 15 residues. Germline trimming cut 2 bases from V and 0 bases from J; bases unmatched to any gene: 4. Germline V gives CDR1 SGHTA, CDR2 FQGNSA. The CDR3 loop is CASSLRGSSSYEQYF. DNA of the CDR3: TGTGCCAGCAGCTTACGCGGGAGCAGCTCCTACGAGCAGTACTTC.

CDR3 DNA sequence: TGTGCCAGCAGCTTCGGGGTTGGTGCAGATACGCAGTATTTT. Translated, it gives CASSFGVGADTQYF. The chain employs TRBV7-2 and TRBJ2-3; perhaps TRBD2 as D (5 bases). Germline lookup yields CDR1 SGHTA and CDR2 FQGNSA. Trimming took 3 bases from V and 4 from J, leaving 11 bases between them. The CDR3 totals 14 residues.

The V and J genes are TRBV5-6 and TRBJ2-5; 7 nucleotides match TRBD2. CDR1 and CDR2 from the germline V gene are SGHDT and YYEEEE. V was pared by 4 bases and J by 5 bases, with 14 bases of the junction left unmatched. There are 16 residues in the CDR3. The chain's CDR3 is CASSRRSGARWETQYF. As DNA, the CDR3 is TGTGCCAGCAGCCGGAGGAGCGGGGCACGTTGGGAGACCCAGTACTTC.

This clone was seen a single time. The chain links TRBV7-2 to TRBJ2-7, with 9 bases lining up with TRBD2. Germline CDR1 SGHTA, CDR2 FQGNSA. V trimming: 5 bases; J trimming: 7 bases; junction bases outside the gene matches: 9. This CDR3 contains 14 residues. The CDR3 bases are TGTGCCAGCAGCGGGTTAGCGGGAGCGGGAGAGCAGTACTTC. The encoded protein is CASSGLAGAGEQYF. The full variable domain, its missing parts supplied by reference TRBV7-2 and TRBJ2-7, is GAGVSQSPSNKVTEKGKDVELRCDPISGHTALYWYRQSLGQGLEFLIYFQGNSAPDKSGLPSDRFSAERTGGSVSTLTIQRTQQEDSAVYLCASSGLAGAGEQYFGPGTRLTVT.

This sequence joins TRBV11-2 and TRBJ2-7; a possible D gene is TRBD1 (5 bases). Deletions cut 5 bases from V and 3 bases from J, with 17 bases between. The CDR3 has 15 amino acids. The V gene's germline CDR1 is SGHAT and CDR2 FQNNGV. The CDR3, as DNA: TGTGCCAGCAGCCCTCGACAGATCACCCTCTACGAGCAGTACTTC. This codes for CASSPRQITLYEQYF.

This sequence joins TRBV5-5 and TRBJ2-1; D is perhaps TRBD1 (6 bases). Germline V gene sequence: CDR1 SGHKS, CDR2 YYEKEE (reference sequence). This CDR3 contains 13 residues. Deletions cut 0 bases from V and 8 bases from J, with 9 bases between. Written as DNA, the CDR3 is TGTGCCAGCAGCTTGGGCCAGGGGTATGAGCAGTTCTTC. It translates to CASSLGQGYEQFF.

The chain recombines TRBV7-9 with TRBJ1-1; D perhaps matches TRBD1 (6 bases). Per the germline V gene, CDR1 is SEHNR and CDR2 is FQNEAQ (reference sequence). V shed 6 bases and J shed 4 bases, with 15 bases lying between them. CDR3 length: 14 residues. CDR3 nucleotide sequence: TGTGCCAGCAGGGTGGGGGGGGCTGGCACTGAAGCTTTCTTT. It yields the protein CASRVGGAGTEAFF.

The chain employs TRBV7-3 and TRBJ2-3, with 8 positions matching TRBD2. Germline CDR1 reads SGHTA; CDR2 reads FQGTGA. There are 14 residues in the CDR3. V dropped 1 base and J dropped 8; count of bases not matched to a gene: 5. Here the CDR3 DNA reads TGTGCCAGCAGCTTAATCAGCGGGAGCGGTACGCAGTATTTT. The encoded protein is CASSLISGSGTQYF.